The next 16 T cell receptor beta chains were all read from a single sample in a study of OX40 agonist ivuxolimab in advanced cancers. Some clones are missing from TCRdb's copy, which holds only in-frame ones; the method was immunoSEQ multiplex PCR. The sample consists of more than 35,000 clones, 70% to 90% of them appearing once. Specimen: CD4+ or CD8+ T cells sorted from blood, collected in a trial of the OX40 agonist ivuxolimab. The receptors were gathered from an adult with an advanced solid tumor such as melanoma, head and neck, liver or kidney cancer.

The rearrangement uses TRBV2 and TRBJ2-2; unclear D gene. The germline CDR1 and CDR2 sequences are SNHLY and FYNNEI. Trimming removed 7 bases from V and 4 bases from J, with 16 bases in between. The CDR3 is 15 residues long. DNA of the CDR3: TGTGCCAGCAACCCCACAAACGCAGGCACCGGGGAGCTGTTTTTT. Its protein product is CASNPTNAGTGELFF.

V gene TRBV2 combines with J gene TRBJ1-1, with D unresolved. V lost 4 bases and J lost 0, with 6 bases in between. The CDR3 loop spans 13 amino acids. The germline V gene encodes CDR1 SNHLY and CDR2 FYNNEI. DNA for the CDR3: TGTGCCAGCAGTGTATACGTGAACACTGAAGCTTTCTTT. Its protein is CASSVYVNTEAFF.

The chain uses TRBV5-1 and TRBJ2-7; maybe TRBD2 (6 bases). The germline V gene encodes CDR1 SGHRS and CDR2 YFSETQ. This CDR3 has 16 amino acids. The V and J ends lost 0 bases and 4 bases respectively, with 17 bases between them. The CDR3 DNA reads TGCGCCAGCAGCTTGGAATTCGGGGGAGGAGGGTACGAGCAGTACTTC. It translates to CASSLEFGGGGYEQYF.

This clone was detected a few times. The CDR3 sequence is CASSQSYTQYF. In DNA, the CDR3 is TGTGCCAGCAGCCAAAGCTATACGCAGTATTTT. The gene calls are TRBV14 and TRBJ2-3; D gene unclear. CDR1 is SGHDN, CDR2 FVKESK, per germline. V lost 2 bases to trimming and J lost 7 bases, with 4 bases between them. The CDR3 has 11 residues.

The V gene is TRBV27, the J gene TRBJ1-5; TRBD1 agrees at 8 bases. The J segment lost 3 bases and the V segment lost 6 bases, leaving 10 bases of the junction unmatched. This CDR3 comprises 16 residues. Germline V gene sequence: CDR1 MNHEY, CDR2 SMNVEV (reference sequence). The CDR3 coding sequence is TGTGCCAGCAGGTCATCCGGGACAGGTCCCAATCAGCCCCAGCATTTT. As protein: CASRSSGTGPNQPQHF.

This CDR3 reads CASSPDRGRETQYF. In DNA form, the CDR3 reads TGTGCCAGCAGCCCGGACAGGGGCCGGGAGACCCAGTACTTC. The V call is TRBV7-3, the J call TRBJ2-5, with TRBD1 matching 9 bases. CDR1 is SGHTA, CDR2 FQGTGA, per germline. The CDR3 runs 14 residues. V lost 5 bases, J lost 5 bases, and 6 bases stayed unmatched. Drawing the rest from reference TRBV7-3 and TRBJ2-5, the complete variable domain is GAGVSQTPSNKVTEKGKYVELRCDPISGHTALYWYRQSLGQGPEFLIYFQGTGAADDSGLPNDRFFAVRPEGSVSTLKIQRTERGDSAVYLCASSPDRGRETQYFGPGTRLLVL.

The chain recombines TRBV7-9 with TRBJ2-7, with 8 bases identical to TRBD1. The junction had 8 bases not matched to a gene; V was cut back by 4 bases and J by 3 bases. The CDR3 has 15 residues. In germline, CDR1 is SEHNR, CDR2 FQNEAQ (reference sequence). In nucleotides, the CDR3 is TGTGCCAGCAGCTCCCGGACAGGGCTACTCTACGAGCAGTACTTC. Translated, it gives CASSSRTGLLYEQYF.

The V call is TRBV29-1, the J call TRBJ1-1, with D possibly TRBD1 on 6 matching bases. Between the trimmed V and J ends, which lost 1 base and 5 bases, there was a span of 11 bases. The germline gives CDR1 SQVTM, CDR2 ANQGSEA. The CDR3 sequence is 13 residues long. This chain's CDR3 is CSVEAPGETEAFF. CDR3 DNA sequence: TGCAGCGTTGAAGCCCCAGGGGAGACTGAAGCTTTCTTT.

The chain recombines TRBV27 with TRBJ1-5; 7 positions match TRBD1. The CDR3 sequence is 14 residues long. CDR1 and CDR2 from the germline V gene are MNHEY and SMNVEV (reference sequence). V lost 6 bases to trimming and J lost 6 bases; unmatched junction nucleotides: 8. The CDR3 sequence is CASSLNRGGQPQHF. The CDR3 coding sequence is TGTGCCAGCAGCCTGAACAGGGGCGGTCAGCCCCAGCATTTT.

This clone was recorded a few times. The same CDR3 can be traced to other DNA sequences in this sample. V is TRBV27 and J is TRBJ1-5; D not certain. This CDR3 is built from 13 residues. V was pared by 2 bases and J by 7 bases, with 9 bases between. Germline CDR1 reads MNHEY; CDR2 reads SMNVEV (reference sequence). The CDR3: CASSLGVNQPQHF. The CDR3 DNA reads as TGTGCCAGCAGTTTAGGTGTTAACCAGCCCCAGCATTTT.

The J gene is TRBJ2-3, the V gene TRBV2; D tentatively fits TRBD1 or TRBD2 (5 bases each). The V gene's germline CDR1 is SNHLY and CDR2 FYNNEI. This CDR3 spans 17 amino acids. V dropped 2 bases and J dropped 0 bases, with 15 bases sitting between them. The CDR3 sequence is CASSEFPGTSSTDTQYF. DNA for the CDR3: TGTGCCAGCAGTGAATTCCCCGGGACGTCTAGCACAGATACGCAGTATTTT.

The chain carries TRBV4-3 and TRBJ1-6; TRBD1 is a possible D gene (5 bases). Germline V CDR1 and CDR2: LGHNA, YSLEER. Deletions cut 0 bases from V and 7 bases from J, with 13 bases between. The CDR3 is made up of 16 amino acids. CDR3 bases: TGCGCCAGCAGCCAAGATGGGGCCGTGGTGAATTCACCCCTCCACTTT. It encodes CASSQDGAVVNSPLHF.

V and J are TRBV4-1 and TRBJ2-1; a weak D match, TRBD2 (5 bases). Trimming pared 3 bases from V and 4 bases from J, leaving 13 bases between. Germline values: CDR1 MGHRA, CDR2 YSYEKL. This CDR3 comprises 15 residues. The CDR3 protein is CASSHGRSEYNEQFF. CDR3 sequence (DNA): TGCGCCAGCAGCCATGGGAGAAGCGAGTACAATGAGCAGTTCTTC.

V gene TRBV7-9 combines with J gene TRBJ2-3, with TRBD2 matching 10 bases. The V segment lost 1 base and the J segment 5 bases; nucleotides outside the gene matches: 6. The V gene's germline CDR1 is SEHNR and CDR2 FQNEAQ (reference sequence). The CDR3 consists of 16 residues. DNA of the CDR3: TGTGCCAGCAGCTTAGATGAGCGGGGGGGCGGAGATACGCAGTATTTT. Its translation is CASSLDERGGGDTQYF. Combining the CDR3 with reference TRBV7-9 and TRBJ2-3 gives the whole variable domain DTGVSQNPRHKITKRGQNVTFRCDPISEHNRLYWYRQTLGQGPEFLTYFQNEAQLEKSRLLSDRFSAERPKGSFSTLEIQRTEQGDSAMYLCASSLDERGGGDTQYFGPGTRLTVL.

V is TRBV7-9 and J is TRBJ1-1; tentatively, D is TRBD1 (6 bases). There are 13 residues in the CDR3. The V and J ends lost 3 bases and 6 bases respectively, with 11 bases between them. The germline V gene has CDR1 SEHNR and CDR2 FQNEAQ (reference sequence). In DNA form, the CDR3 reads TGTGCCAGCAGCTTCCAACACAGGGCTGAAGCTTTCTTT. Amino acid sequence: CASSFQHRAEAFF.

This chain joins TRBV27 and TRBJ2-7; 7 bases align to TRBD1. Unmatched junction bases numbered 4, after V lost 6 bases and J lost 2 bases. The CDR3 consists of 13 residues. Germline CDR1 is MNHEY and CDR2 is SMNVEV (reference sequence). CDR3 sequence: CASSRQGPYEQYF. As DNA, the CDR3 is TGTGCCAGCAGCCGACAGGGTCCCTACGAGCAGTACTTC.